This T cell receptor (beta chain) was recorded in a study of cytomegalovirus exposure and HLA in healthy donors. Researchers ran the PCR with 60 Vbeta and 13 Jbeta primers. Using immunoSEQ multiplex PCR, the repertoire was profiled, and TCRdb retains in-frame clones only, with some absent. The sample contains about 150,000 clones, 85% of which appear only once. As for this clone: Its cognate antigen is unknown.

Study-wide points: The study listed 164 cytomegalovirus-associated TCR beta chains.

The sequenced sample was PBMCs. The receptor comes from a woman aged 18 to 35 in good health and CMV-seronegative.

CDR3 loop: CASSGASGRINEQYF. The CDR3 DNA is TGTGCCAGCAGTGGAGCGAGCGGGAGGATCAACGAGCAGTACTTC. The chain links TRBV2 to TRBJ2-7; 9 positions match TRBD2. V lost 4 bases to trimming and J lost 5 bases; unmatched junction nucleotides: 9. This CDR3 contains 15 residues. Germline assignment: CDR1 SNHLY and CDR2 FYNNEI. Using reference TRBV2 and TRBJ2-7 for the parts outside the CDR3, the full variable domain is EPEVTQTPSHQVTQMGQEVILRCVPISNHLYFYWYRQILGQKVEFLVSFYNNEISEKSEIFDDQFSVERPDGSNFTLKIRSTKLEDSAMYFCASSGASGRINEQYFGPGTRLTVT.